This TCR beta chain was captured by sequencing in a study of early T cells in non-severe SARS-CoV-2 infection. V dropped 5 bases and J dropped 6; count of bases not matched to a gene: 17. The CDR3 runs to 18 residues. Germline loops: CDR1 PRHDT, CDR2 FYEKMQ (reference sequence). Study-level findings and limits: Reliance on VDJdb matching favored anti-spike CD8 responses; private and CD4 specificities were missed.

This clonotype appeared many times. Its antigen remains unknown. The library protocol tagged individual cDNA molecules with unique molecular identifiers. TCRdb reanalysed the 5' RACE reads using MiXCR and keeps one entry per CDR3 protein. This sample carries over 30,000 distinct CDR3 sequences, around 7% of them seen once, and the ten largest clones take approximately 13%. This sequence joins TRBV13 and TRBJ2-3, with 10 nucleotides matching TRBD2. This sequence originates from an adult who was a healthcare worker with PCR-confirmed SARS-CoV-2 infection or an uninfected control (not recorded which). Sequenced here: whole blood, sampled at baseline. This CDR3 is CASSPIIPLAGDIDTQYF. For the CDR3, the DNA is TGTGCCAGCAGCCCCATCATTCCCCTAGCGGGAGATATCGATACGCAGTATTTT.